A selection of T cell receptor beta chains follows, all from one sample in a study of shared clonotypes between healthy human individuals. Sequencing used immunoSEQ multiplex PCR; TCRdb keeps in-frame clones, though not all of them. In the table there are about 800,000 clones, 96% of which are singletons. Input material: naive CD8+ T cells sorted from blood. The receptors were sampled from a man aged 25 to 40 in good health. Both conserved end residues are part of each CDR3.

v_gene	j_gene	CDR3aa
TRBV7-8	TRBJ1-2	CASSPYRGAGGYTF
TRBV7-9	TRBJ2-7	CASSQWGLSYEQYF
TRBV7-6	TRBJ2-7	CASSLESPGWDEQYF
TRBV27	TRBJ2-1	CASKAGGAYNEQFF
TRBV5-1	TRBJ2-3	CASSLERDRDIDTQYF
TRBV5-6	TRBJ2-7	CATRTGAQGVYEQYF
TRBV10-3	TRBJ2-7	CAILSGSGEQYF
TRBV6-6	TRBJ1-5	CASSWTVEPSNQPQHF
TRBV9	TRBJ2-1	CASSVEAGGGDLNEQFF
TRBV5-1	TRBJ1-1	CASSLVDRGSTEAFF
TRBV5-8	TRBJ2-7	CASSNRASGRLVYEQYF
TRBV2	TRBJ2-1	CASRDSYNEQFF
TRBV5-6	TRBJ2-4	CASSLGASGFKNIQYF
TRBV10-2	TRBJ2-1	CASSGPDWSGQFF
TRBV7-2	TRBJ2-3	CASSLGASGSTDTQYF